This T cell receptor beta chain was recorded in a study of cytomegalovirus exposure and HLA in healthy donors. With 60 Vbeta and 13 Jbeta primers, the PCR was carried out. Sequenced by immunoSEQ multiplex PCR; TCRdb stores in-frame clones only, minus some. The data contain some 140,000 clones, around 77% of them singletons. CDR3 length: 18 amino acids. Germline loops: CDR1 LGHNA, CDR2 YSLEER. V gave up 0 bases and J gave up 2 bases; unmatched junction bases: 7. The rearrangement uses TRBV4-3 and TRBJ2-1; 10 bases are a match to TRBD2. The sample consisted of PBMCs. The sequence derives from a man between 45 and 60 years old in good health and CMV-seronegative. The CDR3 loop reads CASSQDRLAGDAYNEQFF. The CDR3 region has the DNA TGCGCCAGCAGCCAAGATCGCCTAGCGGGAGACGCCTACAATGAGCAGTTCTTC.